Listed below are T cell receptor beta chains from one sample, sequenced in a study of blood T cell repertoires in COVID-19. Clones were read by immunoSEQ multiplex PCR, and TCRdb kept only the in-frame ones, dropping some. The repertoire has fewer than 200,000 clones, about 85% of them found once; the top ten carry approximately 5.4%. Sample: peripheral blood. These receptors were collected from a woman aged 45 to 65 with COVID-19, enrolled during active disease. CDR3s leave out the opening cysteine and the closing phenylalanine or tryptophan. Each record gives: clone size, V gene, J gene, CDR3 protein. Rows may omit the clone size; those that give it use once, few, many or a size class.

size: few; V: TRBV2; J: TRBJ1-5; CDR3: ASNDRGVSNQPQH
size: .; V: TRBV9; J: TRBJ1-2; CDR3: ASSSTRDTYNYGYT
size: .; V: TRBV13; J: TRBJ2-7; CDR3: ASRTATAGHYEQY
size: .; V: TRBV11-2; J: TRBJ2-3; CDR3: ASSAPGLAGGLTDTQY
size: .; V: TRBV15; J: TRBJ2-1; CDR3: ATSSSTGKSYNEQF
size: .; V: TRBV7-9; J: TRBJ1-1; CDR3: ASSLAGAENTEAF
size: few; V: TRBV10-3; J: TRBJ2-2; CDR3: AISEVQGVGAGELF
size: .; V: TRBV11-2; J: TRBJ2-5; CDR3: ASSLVSETQY
size: .; V: TRBV6-5; J: TRBJ1-5; CDR3: ASSSSTYSNQPQH
size: .; V: TRBV9; J: TRBJ2-2; CDR3: ASSPGTGYFPGELF
size: .; V: TRBV4-2; J: TRBJ2-1; CDR3: ASSQDEGEQF
size: .; V: TRBV19; J: TRBJ1-5; CDR3: ASSAEYNQPQH
size: .; V: TRBV7-7; J: TRBJ2-5; CDR3: ASSLNSLQETQY
size: .; V: TRBV6-5; J: TRBJ2-2; CDR3: ASRGQQGRNGELF
size: .; V: TRBV13; J: TRBJ2-6; CDR3: ASSLGVGFSGANVLT
size: .; V: TRBV4-3; J: TRBJ2-3; CDR3: ASSQDQTDTQY